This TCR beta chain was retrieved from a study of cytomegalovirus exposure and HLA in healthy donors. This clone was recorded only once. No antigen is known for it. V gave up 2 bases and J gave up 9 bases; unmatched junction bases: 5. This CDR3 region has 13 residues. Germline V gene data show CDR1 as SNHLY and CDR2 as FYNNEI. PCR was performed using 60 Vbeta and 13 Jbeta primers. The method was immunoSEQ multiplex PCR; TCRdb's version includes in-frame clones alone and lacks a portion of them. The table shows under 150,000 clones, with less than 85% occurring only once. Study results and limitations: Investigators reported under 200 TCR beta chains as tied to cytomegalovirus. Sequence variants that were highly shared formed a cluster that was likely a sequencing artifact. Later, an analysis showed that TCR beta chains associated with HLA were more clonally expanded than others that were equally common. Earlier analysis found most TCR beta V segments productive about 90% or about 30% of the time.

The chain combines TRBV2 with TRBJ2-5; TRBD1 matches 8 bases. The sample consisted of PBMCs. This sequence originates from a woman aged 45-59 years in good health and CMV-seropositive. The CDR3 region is CASSERQGLAQYF. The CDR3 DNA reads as TGTGCCAGCAGTGAAAGACAGGGGTTAGCCCAGTACTTC.